Sequencing of this T cell receptor beta chain was carried out in a study (dated by TCRdb to the mid-2010s). For the study in its entirety: The research examined where HIV persistence comes from in people whose immune systems controlled HIV infection without treatment.

Points on this clonotype: Its antigen remains unidentified. No base quality information exists; no much larger clone differs at one position.

The method behind the library was 5' RACE. Sequenced using an Illumina HiSeq 2000. The raw public data were reprocessed by TCRdb itself: fastp quality trimming at Q25, MiXCR clonotype calling, in-frame beta chains only. Identical CDR3 protein sequences are pooled into one entry, listed with their most common genes and DNA. The sample table lists 1,500 to 2,000 distinct CDR3 sequences, 7% to 8% of them with a count of one. Of the sample, 11% is held by the ten largest clones. V drops 0 bases and J drops 4 bases, leaving 18 bases in between. Including cysteine and phenylalanine, the CDR3 has 17 amino acids. Left in the record is the CDR3 DNA by itself, 51 bases read in frame from the first base. Reading the germline V gene (reference sequence) gives CDR1 LNHNV and CDR2 YYDKDF.

This clonotype was sampled from a female donor with HIV. Sample: central memory T cells from blood PBMCs. Explained via the paper, the cell subset or site label denotes: central memory CD4+ T cells. The chain employs TRBV15 and TRBJ1-2; possibly the D gene is TRBD1, per 5 matching bases. The sequenced DNA is TGTGCCACCAGCAGAGATCTCTCCAGGGTCATGTCCTATGGCTACACCTTC. This gives the protein CATSRDLSRVMSYGYTF.